Shown below are 22 T cell receptor beta chains from a single sample sequenced in a study of CD8+CD57+ T cells in acquired aplastic anemia. Patients chosen for sequencing had shown CD8+CD57+ cell expansion by flow cytometry. It was genomic DNA that served as the template for profiling TCR beta VDJ and CDR3. TCRdb fed the reads into MiXCR, producing one record per CDR3 protein. The sample has 450,000 to 600,000 distinct CDR3 sequences, approximately 33% seen once; the top ten hold about 0.8%. The sample consisted of sorted CD4+, CD8+, or CD8+CD57+ T cells (not recorded which) from PBMCs. The receptors were sampled from a human donor with aplastic anemia.

The rearrangement uses TRBV20-1 and TRBJ2-1; TRBD1 agrees at 9 bases. Germline V gene data show CDR1 as DFQATT and CDR2 as SNEGSKA (reference sequence). With 0 bases clipped from V and 5 bases from J, the junction kept 5 bases outside the gene matches. The CDR3 is 15 amino acids. CDR3 nucleotide sequence: TGCAGTGCTAGAGAGCCGACAGGGGGAAACAATGAGCAGTTCTTC. Translation: CSAREPTGGNNEQFF.

This chain uses TRBV28 with TRBJ2-1; D not certain. Between the trimmed V and J ends, which lost 1 base and 12 bases, there was a span of 10 bases. The germline gives CDR1 MDHEN, CDR2 SYDVKM. This CDR3 region has 12 residues. CDR3 nucleotides: TGTGCCAGCAGTTTATCCCACAATACGCAGTTCTTC. Its translation: CASSLSHNTQFF.

This clonotype was seen more than once but under ten times. V and J are TRBV2 and TRBJ1-5; maybe TRBD1 (5 bases). Per the germline V gene, CDR1 is SNHLY and CDR2 is FYNNEI. The CDR3 covers 14 residues. Deletions cut 4 bases from V and 4 bases from J, with 11 bases between. The CDR3 DNA is TGTGCCAGCAGTGGAGGGGTGGCGAATCAGCCCCAGCATTTT. Protein product: CASSGGVANQPQHF.

This clonotype was detected only a few times. The chain uses TRBV24-1 and TRBJ1-1, with D possibly TRBD1 on 6 matching bases. The CDR3 has 13 residues. Germline lookup yields CDR1 KGHDR and CDR2 SFDVKD. V was clipped by 4 bases and J by 3 bases, with 8 bases between them. CDR3 protein: CATSEGADTEAFF. The CDR3 DNA reads as TGTGCCACCAGTGAGGGGGCAGACACTGAAGCTTTCTTT.

This rearrangement joins TRBV10-3 to TRBJ1-4; D remains ambiguous. V was trimmed by 5 bases and J by 5 bases, leaving 12 bases between them. CDR3 length: 14 residues. Germline V gene sequence: CDR1 ENHRY, CDR2 SYGVKD. The CDR3 here is CAISYYSTNEKLFF. CDR3 DNA: TGTGCCATCAGTTACTACAGCACGAATGAAAAACTGTTTTTT.

The gene calls are TRBV20-1 and TRBJ2-3, with D possibly matching TRBD2 (6 bases). CDR1 is DFQATT and CDR2 is SNEGSKA in the germline V gene (reference sequence). This CDR3 contains 14 residues. Trimming pared 1 base from V and 4 bases from J, leaving 12 bases between. The CDR3 here is CSARALAGPDTQYF. CDR3 DNA sequence: TGCAGTGCTAGAGCACTAGCAGGACCAGATACGCAGTATTTT.

The rearrangement uses TRBV10-2 and TRBJ2-5, with TRBD2 identical over 8 bases. CDR1 WSHSY and CDR2 SAAADI come from the germline V gene. Trimming took 7 bases from V and 1 from J; bases not matched to a gene: 8. The CDR3 consists of 15 residues. The CDR3 coding sequence is TGCGCCAGCACCCGGGTAGCGGGGAGCCAAGAGACCCAGTACTTC. Residues: CASTRVAGSQETQYF.

Note on this clonotype: Since no conserved phenylalanine or tryptophan closes the CDR3, a read error is the likely cause. The V call is TRBV25-1, the J call TRBJ1-2, with a tentative D call TRBD1 (6 bases). This CDR3 comprises 15 residues. Between the trimmed V and J ends, which lost 8 bases and 8 bases, there was a span of 24 bases. Germline CDR1 reads MGHDK; CDR2 reads SYGVNS. CDR3 DNA sequence: TGTGCCAGCGCCCCGGACCGGGGGGCGCAGAGAGGCTACACCTCC. Its protein product is CASAPDRGAQRGYTS.

The V gene is TRBV2, the J gene TRBJ1-6; tentatively, D is TRBD1 (5 bases). V lost 2 bases and J 3 bases, leaving 11 bases between the germline ends. CDR3 length: 16 residues. Looked up from germline, CDR1 is SNHLY and CDR2 is FYNNEI. CDR3 nucleotides: TGTGCCAGCAGTGAACTTAGGGGCAACTATAATTCACCCCTCCACTTT. Protein product: CASSELRGNYNSPLHF. Combining the CDR3 with reference TRBV2 and TRBJ1-6 gives the whole variable domain EPEVTQTPSHQVTQMGQEVILRCVPISNHLYFYWYRQILGQKVEFLVSFYNNEISEKSEIFDDQFSVERPDGSNFTLKIRSTKLEDSAMYFCASSELRGNYNSPLHFGNGTRLTVT.

This clonotype has a count of ten or more. This sequence joins TRBV2 and TRBJ1-5; a possible D gene is TRBD1 (5 bases). The V end was cut by 3 bases, the J end by 5 bases, with 8 bases between. The CDR3 is made up of 13 amino acids. Looked up from germline, CDR1 is SNHLY and CDR2 is FYNNEI. The CDR3 reads CASSDTGDQPQHF. CDR3 DNA sequence: TGTGCCAGCAGTGACACAGGAGATCAGCCCCAGCATTTT.

The chain carries TRBV12-3 or TRBV12-4 and TRBJ1-5; 7 nucleotides line up with TRBD1. The V segment lost 4 bases and the J segment 3 bases; nucleotides outside the gene matches: 6. The CDR3 spans 15 residues. This CDR3 is CASSYNRGSNQPQHF. The CDR3 region has the DNA TGTGCCAGCAGTTATAACAGGGGATCCAATCAGCCCCAGCATTTT.

The chain carries TRBV4-2 and TRBJ1-4, with D possibly matching TRBD1 (6 bases). Germline CDR1 and CDR2: LGHNA and YNFKEQ. V lost 7 bases to trimming and J lost 2 bases, with 29 bases between them. The CDR3 sequence is 20 residues long. The CDR3 region is CASTLRRGGPLRSTNEKLFF. For the CDR3, the DNA is TGTGCCAGCACCCTCCGGCGGGGGGGCCCCTTGAGATCTACTAATGAAAAACTGTTTTTT.

This clonotype was recorded a few times. V gene TRBV6-1 combines with J gene TRBJ1-2; D is uncertain. Germline V gene lookup returns CDR1 MNHNS and CDR2 SASEGT. This CDR3 has 15 amino acids. Trimming removed 6 bases at V and 0 bases at J, with 14 bases between. The CDR3 reads CASRSFRTSNYGYTF. The CDR3 DNA sequence: TGTGCCAGCAGGTCCTTCCGGACCTCTAACTATGGCTACACCTTC.

The chain combines TRBV27 with TRBJ2-2, with a tentative D call TRBD2 (6 bases). The V gene's germline CDR1 is MNHEY and CDR2 SMNVEV (reference sequence). The germline V and J ends were trimmed by 2 bases and 2 bases, with 18 bases remaining between them. The CDR3 is 18 residues long. Here the CDR3 reads CASSLTPGASANTGELFF. The DNA of the CDR3 is TGTGCCAGCAGTTTAACCCCCGGGGCTAGCGCAAACACCGGGGAGCTGTTTTTT.

The sample holds many counts of this clonotype. This chain uses TRBV20-1 with TRBJ1-2; D remains unclear. This CDR3 contains 16 residues. CDR1 is DFQATT, CDR2 SNEGSKA, per germline (reference sequence). Trimming stripped 3 bases from V and 0 bases from J, with 17 bases between. CDR3 nucleotides: TGCAGTGCTAGTACGCGCGGGGAGTTAGCTAACTATGGCTACACCTTC. Amino acids: CSASTRGELANYGYTF.

This clonotype was seen a few times. This chain joins TRBV6-1 and TRBJ1-6, with a possible D match to TRBD1 (6 bases). Trimming took off 4 bases at V and 7 bases at J, with 14 bases between the two ends. Germline CDR1 MNHNS, CDR2 SASEGT. The CDR3 runs 15 residues. The CDR3 nucleotides are TGTGCCAGCAGTGGCCTGACAGGAGTGAATTCACCCCTCCACTTT. Protein sequence: CASSGLTGVNSPLHF.

This clonotype was counted ten times or more. V usage is TRBV20-1 and J usage is TRBJ1-5, with D hard to call. CDR3 length equals 15 residues. Germline CDR1 reads DFQATT; CDR2 reads SNEGSKA (reference sequence). The germline V and J ends were trimmed by 4 bases and 1 base, with 14 bases remaining between them. For the CDR3, the DNA is TGCAGTGCTATCGACCCGTCGGGGAGCAATCAGCCCCAGCATTTT. Translating it yields CSAIDPSGSNQPQHF.

At least ten counts were recorded for this clonotype. V is TRBV10-3 and J is TRBJ2-5; the match to TRBD2 covers 8 bases. Germline V gives CDR1 ENHRY, CDR2 SYGVKD. V lost 4 bases to trimming and J lost 5 bases; unmatched junction nucleotides: 9. The CDR3 consists of 15 residues. The CDR3 DNA sequence: TGTGCCATCAGTGCGGGGGGGGCGCGGTACGAGACCCAGTACTTC. It yields the protein CAISAGGARYETQYF.

This clonotype appeared a few times. The chain links TRBV20-1 to TRBJ1-1; no clear D. The length of the CDR3 is 12 residues. The V end was cut by 3 bases, the J end by 7 bases, with 12 bases between. Germline lookup yields CDR1 DFQATT and CDR2 SNEGSKA (reference sequence). This chain's CDR3 is CSARIANLEAFF. The DNA for the CDR3 is TGCAGTGCTAGGATAGCCAACCTTGAAGCTTTCTTT.

In the case of this clonotype: The junction differs from germline at one of its ends, possibly a read error. The genes are TRBV19 and TRBJ2-5; D remains unclear. The CDR3 is 15 residues long. Germline V gives CDR1 LNHDA, CDR2 SQIVND (reference sequence). The CDR3 here is CAGSIVSQPQETQYF. CDR3 bases: TGTGCCGGTAGTATAGTTAGCCAGCCCCAAGAGACCCAGTACTTC.

J is TRBJ1-6 and V is TRBV12-3 or TRBV12-4; perhaps TRBD1 as D (5 bases). CDR3 length: 15 amino acids. V gave up 2 bases and J gave up 4 bases, with 9 bases separating them. This CDR3 is CASSLLGLYNSPLHF. The CDR3 DNA is TGTGCCAGCAGTTTACTGGGACTTTATAATTCACCCCTCCACTTT.

For this clonotype: An end of the junction does not agree with germline; a read error may underlie this. The rearrangement uses TRBV10-3 and TRBJ1-1; possibly TRBD1 for D (5 bases). Germline V gives CDR1 ENHRY, CDR2 SYGVKD. The CDR3 covers 12 residues. The DNA for the CDR3 is TGTGCCAGCAGTGCAGGGAGGGCTGAAGCTTTCTTT. Translated: CASSAGRAEAFF.